The subject of this entry is one TCR beta chain. These data come from a study of blood T cell repertoires in COVID-19. For the study at large: From the United States, Italy and Spain came samples of acute and convalescent COVID-19. T cells, B-cell-depleted T cells, or PBMCs supplied cDNA or gDNA.

V shed 8 bases, J shed 3 bases, and the junction held 12 bases outside the gene matches. The CDR3 has 15 residues. Germline values: CDR1 MDHEN, CDR2 SYDVKM. Original processing methods: Nucleated cell number was recorded as an estimate derived from reference gene primer amplification. TCRdb keeps only in-frame clones here, not all; method: immunoSEQ multiplex PCR. From that table come the V and J calls and clone size; the DNA was used to work out D and trimming. The data show about 180,000 clones, with roughly 90% seen just once and less than 25% held by the top ten. The sequencing input was peripheral blood. The origin of this receptor is a man aged 65-85 years with active or convalescent COVID-19. The chain recombines TRBV28 with TRBJ2-7, with TRBD2 matching 8 bases. The CDR3 is CASLVPGGKGYEQYF. The DNA of the CDR3 is TGTGCCAGCCTTGTGCCGGGGGGGAAGGGCTACGAGCAGTACTTC.